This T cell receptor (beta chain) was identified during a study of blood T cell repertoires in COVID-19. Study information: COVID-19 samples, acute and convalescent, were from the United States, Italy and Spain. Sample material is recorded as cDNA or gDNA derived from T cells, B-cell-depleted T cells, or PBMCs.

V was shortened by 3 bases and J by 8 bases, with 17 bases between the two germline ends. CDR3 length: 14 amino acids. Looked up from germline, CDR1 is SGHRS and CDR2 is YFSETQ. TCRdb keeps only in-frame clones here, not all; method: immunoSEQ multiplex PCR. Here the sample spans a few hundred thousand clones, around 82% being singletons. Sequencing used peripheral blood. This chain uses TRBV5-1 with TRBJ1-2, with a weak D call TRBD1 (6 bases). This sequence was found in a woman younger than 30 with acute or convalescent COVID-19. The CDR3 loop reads CASSSDRRLVGYTF. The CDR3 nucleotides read TGCGCCAGCAGCTCGGACAGACGACTTGTGGGCTACACCTTC.